The entry that follows covers one T cell receptor (beta chain) sequence. As yet, its antigen is unknown. The data stem from a study of CD8 T cell repertoires and HIV-1 epitope variants. Background on the study: Controls included no peptide, Ebola AY9 epitope, and a CMV, EBV, flu pool. Epitopes were three Gag families plus Nef HW9 and YT9.

Study-wide results and caveats: Roughly nine TCR beta clonotypes were antigen-specific, 5 or 6 apparently recognizing autologous or escape variants.

This CDR3 spans 16 amino acids. In germline, CDR1 is ENHRY, CDR2 SYGVKD. V was pared by 0 bases and J by 3 bases, with 8 bases of the junction left unmatched. This table comes from immunoSEQ multiplex PCR, and its TCRdb copy is limited to in-frame clones, with some not included. Of over 5,000 clones detected, over 60% appear once; the ten largest clones hold approximately 40%. The material sequenced was cultured CD8+ T cells derived from PBMCs. The V gene is TRBV10-3, the J gene TRBJ2-7; 7 positions agree with TRBD1. This clonotype was sampled from a male donor with HIV. In DNA form, the CDR3 reads TGTGCCATCAGTGAGTCCTGGACAGGTTCGAGCTACGAGCAGTACTTC. Amino acid sequence: CAISESWTGSSYEQYF.